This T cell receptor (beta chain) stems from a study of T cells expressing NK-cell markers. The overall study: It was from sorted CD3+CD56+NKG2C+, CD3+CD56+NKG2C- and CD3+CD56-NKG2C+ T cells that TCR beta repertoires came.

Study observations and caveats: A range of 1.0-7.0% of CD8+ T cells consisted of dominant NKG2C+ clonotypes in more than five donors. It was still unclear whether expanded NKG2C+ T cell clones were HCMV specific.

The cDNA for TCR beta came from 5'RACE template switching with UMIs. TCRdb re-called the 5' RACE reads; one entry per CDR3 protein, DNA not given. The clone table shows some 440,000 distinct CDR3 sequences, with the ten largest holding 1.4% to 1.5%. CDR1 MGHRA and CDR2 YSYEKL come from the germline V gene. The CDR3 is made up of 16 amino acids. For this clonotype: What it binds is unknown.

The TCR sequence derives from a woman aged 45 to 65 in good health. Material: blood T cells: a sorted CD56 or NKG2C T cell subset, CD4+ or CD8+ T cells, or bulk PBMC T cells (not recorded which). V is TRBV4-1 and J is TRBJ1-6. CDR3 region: CASSLPGPKGGSPLHF.